Following are 25 T cell receptor beta chains from one sample sequenced in a study of blood T cells in healthy people across ages. A sample-barcoded 5' primer and a J-beta primer mix were used in a second PCR of roughly 6 to 12 cycles. TCRdb analysed the 5' RACE reads with MiXCR anew, one entry per CDR3 protein. Counted here are 550,000 to 750,000 distinct CDR3 sequences, roughly 21% occurring once; the ten biggest clones make up 3% to 4.5%. Source material: blood. These receptors came from a man aged 65-85 years in good health.

The chain combines TRBV15 with TRBJ2-6; 9 bases match TRBD1. This CDR3 has 17 amino acids. With 0 bases clipped from V and 7 bases from J, the junction kept 7 bases outside the gene matches. CDR1 LNHNV and CDR2 YYDKDF come from the germline V gene (reference sequence). CDR3 nucleotide sequence: TGTGCCACCAGCAGAGATCTAGGGGACAGGGCTGCCAACGTCCTGACTTTC. Translation: CATSRDLGDRAANVLTF.

This chain links TRBV5-4 with TRBJ2-1; D ambiguous. CDR3 length equals 16 residues. CDR1 and CDR2 from the germline V gene are SGHNT and YYREEE (reference sequence). The V end was cut by 4 bases, the J end by 0 bases, with 14 bases between. In DNA, the CDR3 is TGTGCCAGCAGCCCTACTGGCGGCAGCTCCTACAATGAGCAGTTCTTC. It encodes CASSPTGGSSYNEQFF.

The chain uses TRBV5-1 and TRBJ2-1; a possible D gene is TRBD2 (6 bases). Germline V CDR1 and CDR2: SGHRS, YFSETQ. The CDR3 runs 16 residues. Trimming took 3 bases from V and 0 from J, leaving 13 bases between them. The CDR3 region is CASSSLSGYSYNEQFF. CDR3 sequence (DNA): TGCGCCAGCAGCTCCCTGAGCGGGTACTCCTACAATGAGCAGTTCTTC.

This clonotype has more than one count but fewer than ten. Germline and junction disagree at one end, which may indicate a read error. This chain joins TRBV10-3 and TRBJ2-5; the match to TRBD2 covers 7 bases. The germline gives CDR1 ENHRY, CDR2 SYGVKD. This CDR3 has 13 residues. CDR3: CAISTSEKETLYF. CDR3 bases: TGTGCCATCAGCACTAGCGAGAAAGAGACCCTGTACTTC.

This clonotype was counted a few times. The V gene is TRBV6-4, the J gene TRBJ2-1, with 11 bases fitting TRBD2. Germline trimming cut 10 bases from V and 2 bases from J; bases unmatched to any gene: 4. This CDR3 has 14 residues. Germline CDR1 reads MRHNA; CDR2 reads SNTAGT. The CDR3 spells CANTSGSAYNEQFF. The CDR3 region has the DNA TGTGCCAACACTAGCGGGAGTGCCTACAATGAGCAGTTCTTC.

The V and J genes are TRBV3-1 and TRBJ2-7, with a possible D match to TRBD1 (6 bases). Gene TRBJ2-1 matches the end of the DNA better, so the J call may be wrong. CDR3 length: 17 amino acids. Germline CDR1 LGHDT, CDR2 YNNKEL (reference sequence). CDR3 sequence: CASSQDWLQGYLNEQFF. The CDR3 coding sequence is TGTGCCAGCAGCCAAGATTGGCTACAGGGATATCTCAATGAGCAGTTCTTC.

A few counts support this clonotype. Mismatch with germline at one junction end may stem from a read error. The chain carries TRBV12-3 or TRBV12-4 and TRBJ2-5; D may be TRBD2 (6 bases). This CDR3 is built from 13 residues. DNA for the CDR3: TGTGCCAGCGGTTTGGACTATTCGGAGACCCAGTACTTC. Translating gives CASGLDYSETQYF.

The chain recombines TRBV20-1 with TRBJ2-4; D call uncertain. CDR3 length: 19 residues. The V end lost 4 bases, the J end lost 0 bases, and 25 bases lay between the germline ends. Germline lookup yields CDR1 DFQATT and CDR2 SNEGSKA (reference sequence). The CDR3 DNA sequence: TGCAGTGCTATCTTACAGCGCCACGGTATTCAGCTAGCCAAAAACATTCAGTACTTC. Encoded protein: CSAILQRHGIQLAKNIQYF.

This clonotype appeared a few times. The DNA for the CDR3 is TGTGCCAGCAGTGAACACAGGGATAACACCGGGGAGCTGTTTTTT. Translating it yields CASSEHRDNTGELFF. The gene calls are TRBV2 and TRBJ2-2, with D tentatively TRBD1 (6 bases). Germline lookup yields CDR1 SNHLY and CDR2 FYNNEI. There are 15 residues in the CDR3. V gave up 2 bases and J gave up 2 bases, with 9 bases separating them.

V and J are TRBV12-3 or TRBV12-4 and TRBJ1-4; possible D gene TRBD1, 5 bases. This CDR3 contains 14 residues. V lost 6 bases, J lost 10 bases, and 18 bases lay in between. CDR3 protein: CASRTGTGLGKLFF. In DNA, the CDR3 is TGTGCCAGCAGAACCGGGACGGGTCTGGGAAAACTGTTTTTT.

This chain joins TRBV9 and TRBJ2-1; D is uncertain. The CDR3 is made up of 13 amino acids. V was cut by 0 bases and J by 12 bases, with 13 bases left in between. CDR1 is SGDLS and CDR2 is YYNGEE in the germline V gene. This chain's CDR3 is CASSVGPPDRQFF. In nucleotides, the CDR3 is TGTGCCAGCAGCGTAGGACCCCCAGATCGGCAGTTCTTC.

The sample holds a few counts of this clonotype. Compared with germline, one end of the junction differs, possibly owing to a read error. The chain uses TRBV15 and TRBJ2-7, with TRBD1 matching over 7 bases. From germline, CDR1 is LNHNV and CDR2 YYDKDF (reference sequence). CDR3 length: 14 residues. CDR3 bases: TGTGCCACCAGCAGTGTGGACAGGTCCTACGAGCAGCACTTC. Protein product: CATSSVDRSYEQHF.

This clonotype was counted between two and nine times. This rearrangement joins TRBV14 to TRBJ1-3; no definite D call. Germline CDR1 reads SGHDN; CDR2 reads FVKESK. V was shortened by 3 bases and J by 0 bases, with 9 bases between the two germline ends. The CDR3 extends over 15 amino acids. The CDR3 region is CASSQARSSGNTIYF. For the CDR3, the DNA is TGTGCCAGCAGCCAGGCCCGGAGCTCTGGAAACACCATATATTTT.

This sequence joins TRBV29-1 and TRBJ2-1; the D is unclear. Per the germline V gene, CDR1 is SQVTM and CDR2 is ANQGSEA. Trimming removed 2 bases at V and 3 bases at J, with 11 bases between. The CDR3 consists of 14 residues. The CDR3 loop is CSVELDGSYNEQFF. Written as DNA, the CDR3 is TGCAGCGTTGAACTTGACGGAAGCTACAATGAGCAGTTCTTC.

V usage is TRBV7-9 and J usage is TRBJ2-7, with D maybe TRBD2 (6 bases). The DNA end is a closer match to TRBJ2-1, so the J assignment may be wrong. This CDR3 has 15 amino acids. From germline, CDR1 is SEHNR and CDR2 FQNEAQ (reference sequence). CDR3 amino acids: CASSFGTSNEDEQFF. CDR3 nucleotide sequence: TGTGCCAGCAGCTTTGGGACTTCCAACGAGGATGAGCAGTTCTTC.

About this clonotype: One end of the junction is discordant with germline, which a read error may explain. The rearrangement joins TRBV20-1 to TRBJ2-5; a weak D match, TRBD2 (5 bases). The CDR3 has 17 residues. Germline values: CDR1 DFQATT, CDR2 SNEGSKA (reference sequence). For the CDR3, the DNA is TGCAGTGCTAGGGGAGTGGGGATAAGAACAAGCTACAATGAGCAGCTCTTC. It is translated as CSARGVGIRTSYNEQLF.

The chain uses TRBV30 and TRBJ2-3; 7 bases are a match to TRBD2. The V gene's germline CDR1 is GTSNPN and CDR2 SVGIG (reference sequence). J was trimmed by 1 base and V by 5 bases; bases with no gene match: 9. The CDR3 spans 15 residues. CDR3 coding DNA: TGTGCCTGGGGCCCCGGCGGGAGCCGCACAGATACGCAGTATTTT. Translation gives CAWGPGGSRTDTQYF.

The chain combines TRBV20-1 with TRBJ2-5; 11 bases map to TRBD2. The DNA matches TRBJ2-1 better at its end, which makes the J call doubtful. CDR3 length: 16 residues. CDR1 is DFQATT and CDR2 is SNEGSKA in the germline V gene (reference sequence). CDR3 sequence reads: CSARAYSGGARNEQFF. CDR3 DNA: TGCAGTGCTAGAGCGTATAGCGGGGGGGCCCGTAATGAGCAGTTCTTC.

V gene TRBV6-6 combines with J gene TRBJ1-2, with D unresolved. This CDR3 is built from 14 residues. CDR1 MNHNY and CDR2 SVGAGI come from the germline V gene (reference sequence). The ends were cut back, 0 bases at V and 2 bases at J, with 7 bases in the middle. CDR3 nucleotides: TGTGCCAGCAGTTACTCGAAAGGGAACTATGGCTACACCTTC. It yields the protein CASSYSKGNYGYTF.

The chain recombines TRBV5-1 with TRBJ2-2; D not resolved. Per germline, CDR1 SGHRS and CDR2 YFSETQ. V lost 0 bases and J 7 bases, leaving 10 bases between the germline ends. The CDR3 extends over 14 amino acids. CDR3: CASSLALTVGELFF. Written as DNA, the CDR3 is TGCGCCAGCAGCTTGGCCTTAACGGTCGGGGAGCTGTTTTTT. Supplemented by reference TRBV5-1 and TRBJ2-2, the full variable domain reads KAGVTQTPRYLIKTRGQQVTLSCSPISGHRSVSWYQQTPGQGLQFLFEYFSETQRNKGNFPGRFSGRQFSNSRSEMNVSTLELGDSALYLCASSLALTVGELFFGEGSRLTVL.

This clonotype was seen more than once but under ten times. The chain recombines TRBV19 with TRBJ2-5; TRBD1 aligns across 12 bases. The J call may be in error: the DNA end matches TRBJ2-7 better. The CDR3 loop spans 17 amino acids. CDR1 and CDR2 (germline): LNHDA, SQIVND (reference sequence). The CDR3 is CASSWAARDRGLYEQYF. As DNA, the CDR3 is TGTGCCAGTAGTTGGGCCGCCCGGGACAGGGGGCTTTACGAGCAGTACTTC.

The chain couples TRBV7-9 to TRBJ2-1, with D possibly being TRBD2 (5 bases). The germline V gene has CDR1 SEHNR and CDR2 FQNEAQ (reference sequence). The CDR3 is 15 amino acids. Between the trimmed V and J ends, which lost 6 bases and 6 bases, there was a span of 18 bases. The CDR3 bases are TGTGCCAGCAGTTTGATTCGAGACGGACTCAATGAGCAGTTCTTC. Its translation is CASSLIRDGLNEQFF.

There are many counts of this clonotype. V gene TRBV11-2 combines with J gene TRBJ2-7; 8 positions match TRBD1. Unmatched junction bases numbered 4, after V lost 3 bases and J lost 0 bases. Germline V gene sequence: CDR1 SGHAT, CDR2 FQNNGV. This CDR3 contains 15 residues. CDR3 DNA: TGTGCCAGCAGCTTCCGGGACAGGCTCTCCTACGAGCAGTACTTC. It translates to CASSFRDRLSYEQYF.

The CDR3 loop is CASSYNAGGAVTEAFF. CDR3 DNA: TGTGCCAGCAGTTACAACGCAGGGGGCGCCGTCACTGAAGCTTTCTTT. This chain uses TRBV6-2 or TRBV6-3 with TRBJ1-1, with 8 bases aligning to TRBD1. There are 16 residues in the CDR3. The germline V gene encodes CDR1 MNHEY and CDR2 SVGEGT. J lost 4 bases, V lost 2 bases, and 9 bases had no gene match.

The chain employs TRBV20-1 and TRBJ2-7; 7 positions match TRBD1. This CDR3 has 15 amino acids. V lost 3 bases to trimming and J lost 1 base; unmatched junction nucleotides: 9. CDR1 is DFQATT, CDR2 SNEGSKA, per germline (reference sequence). The CDR3 DNA is TGCAGTGCTAGTTCCGGGCCAGGGGGTTCCTACGAGCAGTACTTC. It translates to CSASSGPGGSYEQYF.